A selection of T cell receptor beta chains follows, all from one sample in a study of blood T cell repertoires in COVID-19. TCRdb's table, derived via immunoSEQ multiplex PCR, lists solely in-frame clones and lacks some. The table records around 68,000 clones, 75% to 90% of them present only once. Sequenced sample: peripheral blood. All receptors derive from a human donor in a cohort sampled during active COVID-19. Both conserved end residues are part of each CDR3. The order of the fields is D gene, clone size, J gene, V gene, CDR3 protein, CDR3 DNA. The D gene is left open where the match is weak. Only part of the rows carry a size: once, few, many, or a class if the clone is expanded.

D: TRBD1
size: -
J: TRBJ1-1
V: TRBV15
CDR3: CATQDGDRGPNTEAFF
DNA: TGTGCCACCCAGGACGGCGACAGGGGGCCGAACACTGAAGCTTTCTTT

D: -
size: once
J: TRBJ2-3
V: TRBV24-1
CDR3: CATSESYQGRFGTDTQYF
DNA: TGTGCCACCAGTGAATCCTACCAGGGCCGGTTCGGCACAGATACGCAGTATTTT

D: TRBD1
size: -
J: TRBJ2-1
V: TRBV2
CDR3: CASTVGQSNEQFF
DNA: TGTGCCAGCACTGTGGGACAGAGCAATGAGCAGTTCTTC

D: -
size: -
J: TRBJ2-7
V: TRBV29-1
CDR3: CSVGVLGGLDEQYF
DNA: TGCAGCGTTGGGGTCTTGGGGGGTCTCGACGAGCAGTACTTC

D: TRBD2
size: -
J: TRBJ2-3
V: TRBV19
CDR3: CASSFLGEGTQYF
DNA: TGTGCCAGTAGTTTCTTAGGGGAGGGTACGCAGTATTTT

D: -
size: -
J: TRBJ2-1
V: TRBV28
CDR3: CASSFSGQRGYNEQFF
DNA: TGTGCCAGCAGTTTTTCGGGTCAAAGGGGATACAATGAGCAGTTCTTC

D: -
size: -
J: TRBJ2-1
V: TRBV6-5
CDR3: CASTRQFGTHNEQFF
DNA: TGTGCCAGCACTAGACAGTTTGGCACACACAATGAGCAGTTCTTC

D: -
size: once
J: TRBJ1-2
V: TRBV19
CDR3: CASSHSTGGEDGYTF
DNA: TGTGCCAGTAGCCATTCGACGGGGGGAGAGGATGGCTACACCTTC

D: TRBD1
size: -
J: TRBJ2-3
V: TRBV5-5
CDR3: CASSPTGRPSTDTQYF
DNA: TGTGCCAGCAGCCCGACAGGGAGACCTAGCACAGATACGCAGTATTTT

D: TRBD1
size: once
J: TRBJ1-6
V: TRBV6-6
CDR3: CASSLTGAVLGSYNSPLHF
DNA: TGTGCCAGCAGCTTGACAGGGGCCGTCCTTGGGTCCTATAATTCACCCCTCCACTTT

D: -
size: -
J: TRBJ1-5
V: TRBV29-1
CDR3: CSVGTGPRQPQHF
DNA: TGCAGCGTGGGGACTGGGCCCCGCCAGCCCCAGCATTTT

D: TRBD1
size: -
J: TRBJ1-1
V: TRBV11-2
CDR3: CASSNTGAEAFF
DNA: TGTGCCAGCAGCAATACAGGGGCTGAAGCTTTCTTT

D: TRBD2
size: -
J: TRBJ2-3
V: TRBV5-1
CDR3: CASSLSGGGTGDTQYF
DNA: TGCGCCAGCAGCTTGTCGGGCGGGGGGACCGGGGATACGCAGTATTTT

D: TRBD1
size: medium-sized
J: TRBJ1-2
V: TRBV29-1
CDR3: CSVGQGDYYGYTF
DNA: TGCAGCGTGGGACAGGGGGATTACTATGGCTACACCTTC

D: TRBD2
size: few
J: TRBJ2-1
V: TRBV6-5
CDR3: CASNTRWTSGNEQFF
DNA: TGTGCCAGCAATACTAGATGGACTAGCGGGAATGAGCAGTTCTTC

D: TRBD1
size: -
J: TRBJ1-3
V: TRBV7-9
CDR3: CASSYGTGYGNTIYF
DNA: TGTGCCAGCAGCTACGGGACAGGGTACGGAAACACCATATATTTT

D: -
size: -
J: TRBJ1-5
V: TRBV19
CDR3: CASTVAANQPQHF
DNA: TGTGCCAGTACGGTGGCGGCTAATCAGCCCCAGCATTTT

D: TRBD2
size: -
J: TRBJ2-3
V: TRBV10-1
CDR3: CASSPSRGGTDTQYF
DNA: TGCGCCAGCAGCCCTAGCCGGGGGGGCACAGATACGCAGTATTTT

D: TRBD1
size: -
J: TRBJ2-7
V: TRBV14
CDR3: CASSRRQGAYEQYF
DNA: TGTGCCAGCAGCCGTCGACAGGGGGCCTACGAGCAGTACTTC

D: TRBD1
size: -
J: TRBJ1-2
V: TRBV3-1/TRBV3-2
CDR3: CASSQDRQGMYYGYTF
DNA: TGTGCCAGCAGCCAAGATAGACAGGGGATGTACTATGGCTACACCTTC

D: -
size: -
J: TRBJ1-1
V: TRBV5-4
CDR3: CASSLRGPMNTEAFF
DNA: TGTGCCAGCAGCTTGAGGGGCCCCATGAACACTGAAGCTTTCTTT

D: TRBD1
size: -
J: TRBJ2-7
V: TRBV5-6
CDR3: CASSPDRAYEQYF
DNA: TGTGCCAGCAGTCCCGACAGGGCGTACGAGCAGTACTTC

D: TRBD1
size: few
J: TRBJ2-3
V: TRBV24-1
CDR3: CATSDIGTGVDTQYF
DNA: TGTGCCACCAGTGACATAGGGACAGGGGTAGATACGCAGTATTTT

D: -
size: -
J: TRBJ1-1
V: TRBV3-1/TRBV3-2
CDR3: CASSQDLGEDTEAFF
DNA: TGTGCCAGCAGCCAAGATCTCGGGGAGGACACTGAAGCTTTCTTT

D: -
size: -
J: TRBJ1-5
V: TRBV15
CDR3: CATSTGVWQPQHF
DNA: TGTGCCACCAGCACAGGGGTCTGGCAGCCCCAGCATTTT

D: -
size: -
J: TRBJ2-1
V: TRBV20-1
CDR3: CSASRLATDEQFF
DNA: TGCAGTGCTAGTAGGCTAGCGACCGATGAGCAGTTCTTC

D: -
size: -
J: TRBJ2-5
V: TRBV3-1/TRBV3-2
CDR3: CASSHDRETQYF
DNA: TGTGCCAGCAGTCACGACAGGGAGACCCAGTACTTC

D: -
size: -
J: TRBJ1-1
V: TRBV7-6
CDR3: CASSQGGRPVTEAFF
DNA: TGTGCCAGCAGCCAAGGAGGGAGGCCAGTCACTGAAGCTTTCTTT

D: TRBD2
size: -
J: TRBJ2-2
V: TRBV27
CDR3: CASKLAGGLTGELFF
DNA: TGTGCCAGCAAGTTAGCGGGGGGGTTAACCGGGGAGCTGTTTTTT

D: TRBD2
size: -
J: TRBJ2-3
V: TRBV10-1
CDR3: CASSVAGDTDTQYF
DNA: TGCGCCAGCAGTGTAGCGGGGGACACAGATACGCAGTATTTT

D: -
size: -
J: TRBJ2-3
V: TRBV4-1
CDR3: CASSQEAASGDTQYF
DNA: TGCGCCAGCAGCCAAGAGGCCGCTTCGGGGGATACGCAGTATTTT

D: TRBD1
size: -
J: TRBJ1-2
V: TRBV18
CDR3: CASSQNRGPYGYTF
DNA: TGTGCCAGCTCTCAAAACAGGGGGCCCTATGGCTACACCTTC